These 30 T cell receptor beta chains came from one sample sequenced in a study of CXCR3 chemokines and chemotherapy response in bladder cancer. TCRdb recomputed calls from the PCR reads with MiXCR, one row per CDR3 protein. The table has about 13,000 distinct CDR3 sequences, under 15% seen once; the top ten hold 26%. Sampling took place from a patient whose treatment included neoadjuvant chemotherapy. The receptors derive from a human donor with bladder cancer that did not respond to neoadjuvant chemotherapy.

This clonotype is deemed medium-sized (0.01 to 0.1%). The gene calls are TRBV6-5 and TRBJ1-1; D is unclear. The length of the CDR3 is 14 residues. From germline, CDR1 is MNHEY and CDR2 SVGAGI. Between the trimmed V and J ends, which lost 2 bases and 4 bases, there was a span of 11 bases. For the CDR3, the DNA is TGTGCCAGCAGTTACGACTCCCCGAGCACTGAAGCTTTCTTT. Encoded protein: CASSYDSPSTEAFF.

The chain has TRBV12-3 or TRBV12-4 and TRBJ2-6; D is tentatively TRBD1 or TRBD2 (5 bases each). V was cut by 11 bases and J by 0 bases, with 5 bases left in between. The CDR3 sequence is 12 residues long. The CDR3 coding sequence is TGTGCCGGGGGCTCTGGGGCCAACGTCCTGACTTTC. This sequence encodes CAGGSGANVLTF.

This clonotype showed up many times. The rearrangement uses TRBV27 and TRBJ2-1; TRBD1 matches 7 bases. This CDR3 has 13 residues. With 5 bases clipped from V and 5 bases from J, the junction kept 3 bases outside the gene matches. Germline V CDR1 and CDR2: MNHEY, SMNVEV (reference sequence). CDR3 loop: CASSHGTDNEQFF. The DNA of the CDR3 is TGTGCCAGCAGTCATGGGACAGACAATGAGCAGTTCTTC.

This rearrangement joins TRBV27 to TRBJ2-7, with a tentative D call TRBD1 (6 bases). This CDR3 contains 16 residues. Between the trimmed V and J ends, which lost 5 bases and 2 bases, there was a span of 19 bases. CDR1 MNHEY and CDR2 SMNVEV come from the germline V gene (reference sequence). The CDR3 DNA sequence: TGTGCCAGCAGTCCACCCTCCAAACAGGGTACCTACGAGCAGTACTTC. Translating it yields CASSPPSKQGTYEQYF.

This clonotype was recorded at least ten times. The gene calls are TRBV5-4 and TRBJ1-1; D possibly corresponds to TRBD1 (5 bases). Trimming took 2 bases from V and 3 from J, leaving 14 bases between them. This CDR3 comprises 15 residues. Germline CDR1 is SGHNT and CDR2 is YYREEE (reference sequence). CDR3 DNA sequence: TGTGCCAGCAGCTTTGGCGGGGGGGGGGACACTGAAGCTTTCTTT. Translating it yields CASSFGGGGDTEAFF. Based on the CDR3 plus reference TRBV5-4 and TRBJ1-1, the full variable domain is ETGVTQSPTHLIKTRGQQVTLRCSSQSGHNTVSWYQQALGQGPQFIFQYYREEENGRGNFPPRFSGLQFPNYSSELNVNALELDDSALYLCASSFGGGGDTEAFFGQGTRLTVV.

This clonotype is medium-sized by share. This chain uses TRBV7-2 with TRBJ1-5; no firm D call. Germline V gives CDR1 SGHTA, CDR2 FQGNSA. This CDR3 is built from 13 residues. Trimming took 4 bases from V and 5 from J, leaving 9 bases between them. CDR3 in DNA: TGTGCCAGCAGCTCCAGTGCTTATCAGCCCCAGCATTTT. It codes for CASSSSAYQPQHF.

The chain uses TRBV27 and TRBJ2-3; D gene unclear. Germline V gene sequence: CDR1 MNHEY, CDR2 SMNVEV (reference sequence). The CDR3 covers 14 residues. The V end lost 2 bases, the J end lost 0 bases, and 6 bases lay between the germline ends. In DNA, the CDR3 is TGTGCCAGCAGTTTAGAAAGGAGCACAGATACGCAGTATTTT. Encoded protein: CASSLERSTDTQYF.

This clonotype appeared many times. The chain links TRBV29-1 to TRBJ2-1; no clear D. V was shortened by 4 bases and J by 3 bases, with 7 bases between the two germline ends. The CDR3 loop spans 12 amino acids. From germline, CDR1 is SQVTM and CDR2 ANQGSEA. The CDR3 spells CSVGSFYNEQFF. CDR3 DNA sequence: TGCAGCGTTGGGTCGTTCTACAATGAGCAGTTCTTC.

This clonotype is large. V gene TRBV19 combines with J gene TRBJ2-1, with 12 positions matching TRBD2. Germline-derived CDR1 and CDR2 are LNHDA and SQIVND (reference sequence). V was pared by 5 bases and J by 3 bases, with 2 bases of the junction left unmatched. The CDR3 has 15 amino acids. The CDR3 reads CASSRTSGNYNEQFF. CDR3 nucleotide sequence: TGTGCCAGTAGTCGGACTAGCGGGAACTACAATGAGCAGTTCTTC.

This clonotype was seen repeatedly, ten times or more. The chain links TRBV6-5 to TRBJ2-5, with D perhaps TRBD2 (6 bases). V lost 6 bases to trimming and J lost 7 bases, with 18 bases between them. The CDR3 is 14 amino acids. Germline CDR1 MNHEY, CDR2 SVGAGI. CDR3 region: CASSLRDRAGTQYF. CDR3 nucleotides: TGTGCCAGCAGCCTACGAGACCGAGCGGGGACCCAGTACTTC.

Concerning this clonotype: The DNA is omitted, as the CDR3 cannot be located on it reliably, and the CDR3 follows TCRdb's listing. This chain joins TRBV7-5 and TRBJ2-7; the DNA was not used to check the table's D call, TRBD2. TRBV7-5 is described as a pseudogene. Inclusive of both ends, the CDR3 amounts to 16 amino acids. This CDR3 is CISVPVSGSTSYEQYF.

By its share, this clonotype is medium-sized. The chain links TRBV7-2 to TRBJ1-6, with TRBD1 identical over 11 bases. Per the germline V gene, CDR1 is SGHTA and CDR2 is FQGNSA. The CDR3 is 15 amino acids. The V and J ends lost 3 bases and 10 bases, in that order; junction bases with no gene match: 5. The DNA of the CDR3 is TGTGCCAGCAGCTTGGACAGGGGGCTTCGCTCACCCCTCCACTTT. Protein: CASSLDRGLRSPLHF.

Many counts were recorded for this clonotype. The rearrangement uses TRBV5-4 and TRBJ1-1; TRBD1 might be the D (5 bases). Germline lookup yields CDR1 SGHNT and CDR2 YYREEE (reference sequence). V lost 3 bases to trimming and J lost 4 bases, with 16 bases between them. This CDR3 spans 15 amino acids. The DNA for the CDR3 is TGTGCCAGCAGCTATAGTGGGGCTCGTCCCACTGAAGCTTTCTTT. Protein sequence: CASSYSGARPTEAFF.

This clonotype was counted ten times or more. This chain connects TRBV19 to TRBJ2-3, with D maybe TRBD2 (6 bases). This CDR3 has 14 amino acids. The germline V gene has CDR1 LNHDA and CDR2 SQIVND (reference sequence). Trimming removed 7 bases at V and 4 bases at J, with 15 bases between. The CDR3 sequence is CASNRRRGSDTQYF. The CDR3 coding sequence is TGTGCCAGTAACAGGCGGAGGGGATCAGATACGCAGTATTTT.

This clonotype has a count of ten or more. The chain's CDR3 is CASSPRASRETQYF. CDR3 DNA: TGTGCCAGCTCACCCCGGGCTTCTCGGGAGACCCAGTACTTC. The chain has TRBV18 and TRBJ2-5; D ambiguous. Germline CDR1 and CDR2: KGHSH and LQKENI. This CDR3 is 14 amino acids long. V lost 3 bases and J 5 bases, leaving 13 bases between the germline ends.

In its sample, this clonotype ranks as medium-sized. V and J are TRBV12-3 or TRBV12-4 and TRBJ2-3; 11 bases are a match to TRBD2. This CDR3 has 16 residues. The ends lost 4 bases at V and 2 bases at J; junction bases unmatched: 5. The CDR3 sequence is CASSSTSGSVTDTQYF. The CDR3 nucleotides read TGTGCCAGCAGTTCAACTAGCGGGAGTGTCACAGATACGCAGTATTTT.

Points on this clonotype: A read error likely explains this, since a far larger clone differs by one base. The J gene is TRBJ2-7, the V gene TRBV7-2, with D tentatively TRBD2 (7 bases). Germline loops: CDR1 SGHTA, CDR2 FQGNSA. The CDR3 is 14 amino acids. V lost 0 bases and J lost 6, with 12 bases in between. The CDR3 coding sequence is TGTGCCAGCAGCTTAGCGGGGGGGCTTGGCGAGCAGTACTTC. It specifies CASSLAGGLGEQYF.

This clonotype was counted between two and nine times. The V and J genes are TRBV5-5 and TRBJ1-5, with 9 nucleotides matching TRBD1. The CDR3 runs 17 residues. V shed 5 bases and J 0 bases; nucleotides not matched to a gene: 9. The germline CDR1 and CDR2 sequences are SGHKS and YYEKEE (reference sequence). CDR3 bases: TGTGCCAGCAGGGGTGGGACAGGGACGCTTAGCAATCAGCCCCAGCATTTT. Translated: CASRGGTGTLSNQPQHF.

Ten or more counts support this clonotype. The chain recombines TRBV29-1 with TRBJ2-7, with a tentative D call TRBD2 (5 bases). From germline, CDR1 is SQVTM and CDR2 ANQGSEA. Trimming took off 2 bases at V and 6 bases at J, with 14 bases between the two ends. The CDR3 is 13 residues long. The CDR3 loop reads CSVERDTRREQYF. CDR3 coding DNA: TGCAGCGTTGAACGGGATACACGCCGCGAGCAGTACTTC.

This clonotype was seen repeatedly, ten times or more. The chain links TRBV20-1 to TRBJ2-3, with D maybe TRBD1 (5 bases). Between the trimmed V and J ends, which lost 6 bases and 2 bases, there was a span of 9 bases. The CDR3 runs to 12 residues. Germline assignment: CDR1 DFQATT and CDR2 SNEGSKA (reference sequence). CDR3 nucleotide sequence: TGCAGTGCCTCGACAGCCACAGATACGCAGTATTTT. Protein product: CSASTATDTQYF.

In this sample, this clonotype turned up many times. The V and J genes are TRBV30 and TRBJ1-6, with D perhaps TRBD1 (6 bases). The CDR3 consists of 15 residues. Germline loops: CDR1 GTSNPN, CDR2 SVGIG (reference sequence). V was clipped by 2 bases and J by 5 bases, with 13 bases between them. In DNA, the CDR3 is TGTGCCTGGAGTCGACCCGGGACAAATAATTCACCCCTCCACTTT. The encoded protein is CAWSRPGTNNSPLHF.

This clonotype was observed many times. The chain uses TRBV28 and TRBJ2-2, with 7 bases fitting TRBD2. The CDR3 totals 13 residues. In germline, CDR1 is MDHEN, CDR2 SYDVKM. V was pared by 4 bases and J by 9 bases, with 5 bases of the junction left unmatched. CDR3 coding DNA: TGTGCCAGCAGTTATAGCGGGCCGAGGGAGCTGTTTTTT. It yields the protein CASSYSGPRELFF.

This clonotype has more than one count but fewer than ten. The chain couples TRBV30 to TRBJ2-1; 8 positions match TRBD1. CDR3 length: 12 amino acids. The ends lost 3 bases at V and 10 bases at J; junction bases unmatched: 5. CDR1 and CDR2 from the germline V gene are GTSNPN and SVGIG (reference sequence). CDR3 amino acids: CAWRDTGGEQFF. DNA of the CDR3: TGTGCCTGGAGAGATACAGGGGGGGAGCAGTTCTTC.

This clonotype occurred a few times. The chain uses TRBV11-2 and TRBJ2-1; TRBD2 matches at 11 bases. V lost 3 bases, J lost 3 bases, and 4 bases stayed unmatched. Germline-derived CDR1 and CDR2 are SGHAT and FQNNGV. The CDR3 is 16 amino acids. The CDR3 coding sequence is TGTGCCAGCAGCTTTATGGGACTAGCGGACTACAATGAGCAGTTCTTC. This encodes CASSFMGLADYNEQFF.

This clonotype was picked up many times. DNA for the CDR3: TGTGCCAGCAGTAAGGGGAGTACCACTGAAGCTTTCTTT. It codes for CASSKGSTTEAFF. The genes are TRBV27 and TRBJ1-1; perhaps TRBD1 as D (5 bases). The ends were cut back, 5 bases at V and 4 bases at J, with 11 bases in the middle. CDR1 is MNHEY and CDR2 is SMNVEV in the germline V gene (reference sequence). The CDR3 is 13 residues long.

Comment on this clonotype: Being one base from a much bigger clone, this may be a read error. The gene calls are TRBV27 and TRBJ1-2, with 9 nucleotides matching TRBD1. The CDR3 has 13 residues. From germline, CDR1 is MNHEY and CDR2 SMNVEV (reference sequence). Germline trimming cut 6 bases from V and 9 bases from J; bases unmatched to any gene: 8. The CDR3 region is CASRTTGGGCYTF. CDR3 bases: TGTGCCAGCAGAACGACAGGGGGTGGCTGCTACACCTTC.

By share, this clonotype counts as large (0.1 to 1%). This chain links TRBV19 with TRBJ2-3, with D uncertain. The CDR3 covers 13 residues. Germline-derived CDR1 and CDR2 are LNHDA and SQIVND (reference sequence). V lost 6 bases, J lost 3 bases, and 10 bases lay in between. CDR3 sequence reads: CASSLSGTDTQYF. The CDR3, as DNA: TGTGCCAGTAGCCTCAGTGGGACAGATACGCAGTATTTT.

This clonotype was picked up many times. The CDR3 is CASRTTGGGGYTF. Written as DNA, the CDR3 is TGTGCCAGCAGAACGACAGGGGGTGGCGGCTACACCTTC. The J gene is TRBJ1-2, the V gene TRBV27, with 9 positions matching TRBD1. CDR3 length: 13 amino acids. Germline V gene data show CDR1 as MNHEY and CDR2 as SMNVEV (reference sequence). The V and J ends lost 6 bases and 8 bases, in that order; junction bases with no gene match: 7.

V usage is TRBV6-1 and J usage is TRBJ1-6; D is perhaps TRBD1 (5 bases). The CDR3 has 14 residues. Per germline, CDR1 MNHNS and CDR2 SASEGT. The V gene lost 6 bases and the J gene lost 8 bases, with 14 bases spanning the gap. CDR3 nucleotide sequence: TGTGCCAGCAGCCCGGGGGGGATCGATTCACCCCTCCACTTT. Protein sequence: CASSPGGIDSPLHF.

In this sample, this clonotype turned up many times. The chain links TRBV18 to TRBJ2-3, with TRBD2 matching 11 bases. V gave up 3 bases and J gave up 5 bases; unmatched junction bases: 4. This CDR3 is 15 amino acids long. Germline V CDR1 and CDR2: KGHSH, LQKENI. CDR3 in amino acids: CASSPLAGGGDTQYF. The CDR3 DNA is TGTGCCAGCTCACCCCTAGCGGGGGGCGGAGATACGCAGTATTTT.